The 11 T cell receptor beta chains reported below all come from one sample, sequenced in a study of blood T cell repertoires in COVID-19. Assay: immunoSEQ multiplex PCR; the TCRdb copy retains only in-frame clones and omits some. The table lists about 240,000 clones, around nine tenths of them singletons. Sequenced input: peripheral blood. These receptors came from a woman aged 40-49 years who had recovered from COVID-19.

The V and J genes are TRBV10-3 and TRBJ1-1; D gene uncertain. This CDR3 region has 13 residues. Germline CDR1 ENHRY, CDR2 SYGVKD. V lost 0 bases and J 5 bases, leaving 7 bases between the germline ends. CDR3 loop: CAISESARTEAFF. The CDR3 DNA sequence: TGTGCCATCAGTGAGTCGGCACGAACTGAAGCTTTCTTT.

A note on this clone: At one end, the junction sequence differs from germline, possibly due to a read error. The J gene is TRBJ2-3, the V gene TRBV24-1; possibly TRBD2 for D (5 bases). This CDR3 is built from 16 residues. Germline V lookup: CDR1 KGHDR, CDR2 SFDVKD. CDR3 DNA sequence: TGTGCCACCAGTGATTCGAAACGATCTAGCACGGATACGCAGTATTTT. The encoded protein is CATSDSKRSSTDTQYF.

Here the CDR3 reads CASSLYQGASYNEQFF. The CDR3 DNA is TGTGCCAGCAGCCTCTATCAGGGGGCATCATACAATGAGCAGTTCTTC. J is TRBJ2-1 and V is TRBV7-9, with 8 bases identical to TRBD1. Germline V gives CDR1 SEHNR, CDR2 FQNEAQ (reference sequence). The V and J ends lost 5 bases and 4 bases, in that order; junction bases with no gene match: 10. The CDR3 contains 16 residues.

The chain couples TRBV9 to TRBJ2-7; 9 bases match TRBD2. The germline V gene encodes CDR1 SGDLS and CDR2 YYNGEE. The CDR3 spans 18 residues. The V and J ends lost 0 bases and 1 base, in that order; junction bases with no gene match: 11. For the CDR3, the DNA is TGTGCCAGCAGCGTAGGTGAGGGTAGCGGGAGTTGGTCCTACGAGCAGTACTTC. It specifies CASSVGEGSGSWSYEQYF. The whole variable domain, remainder taken from reference TRBV9 and TRBJ2-7, is DSGVTQTPKHLITATGQRVTLRCSPRSGDLSVYWYQQSLDQGLQFLIQYYNGEERAKGNILERFSAQQFPDLHSELNLSSLELGDSALYFCASSVGEGSGSWSYEQYFGPGTRLTVT.

The genes are TRBV27 and TRBJ2-1; D might be TRBD2 (5 bases). The germline gives CDR1 MNHEY, CDR2 SMNVEV (reference sequence). This CDR3 is built from 13 residues. Deletions cut 5 bases from V and 9 bases from J, with 14 bases between. The CDR3 loop is CASSGFSAAEQFF. The CDR3 DNA reads as TGTGCCAGCAGTGGTTTTTCAGCGGCTGAGCAGTTCTTC.

The V call is TRBV7-2, the J call TRBJ2-2; 12 bases are shared with TRBD1. The CDR3 has 16 amino acids. Per the germline V gene, CDR1 is SGHTA and CDR2 is FQGNSA. J was trimmed by 6 bases and V by 3 bases; bases with no gene match: 5. In nucleotides, the CDR3 is TGTGCCAGCAGCTTGGGGGGGACAGGGGGCCCCGGGGAGCTGTTTTTT. It specifies CASSLGGTGGPGELFF.

This chain joins TRBV7-9 and TRBJ2-1; D may be TRBD1 (6 bases). Per germline, CDR1 SEHNR and CDR2 FQNEAQ (reference sequence). Trimming removed 4 bases from V and 0 bases from J, with 7 bases in between. The CDR3 contains 14 residues. The CDR3 bases are TGTGCCAGCAGCTCGGACAGCTCCTACAATGAGCAGTTCTTC. Protein product: CASSSDSSYNEQFF.

The rearrangement links TRBV3-1 (or the pseudogene TRBV3-2) to TRBJ2-5; 8 bases are a match to TRBD1. The CDR3 is made up of 15 amino acids. Germline V CDR1 and CDR2: LGHDT, YNNKEL (reference sequence). V lost 8 bases, J lost 9 bases, and 17 bases stayed unmatched. The CDR3 nucleotides read TGTGCCAGCGCACAGTCCGGGACAGGTCGGGCGGCCCAGTACTTC. Its protein product is CASAQSGTGRAAQYF.

The J gene is TRBJ2-5, the V gene TRBV29-1; TRBD2 agrees at 13 bases. From germline, CDR1 is SQVTM and CDR2 ANQGSEA. The CDR3 sequence is 14 residues long. V was clipped by 1 base and J by 7 bases; unmatched bases: 3. The CDR3, as DNA: TGCAGCGTTGAAGCCGGACTAGCGGGGGCGACCCAGTACTTC. Translation gives CSVEAGLAGATQYF.

This clone appeared a single time. This rearrangement joins TRBV7-9 to TRBJ1-2; D is ambiguous. V was cut by 7 bases and J by 5 bases, with 17 bases left in between. The CDR3 contains 14 residues. Germline assignment: CDR1 SEHNR and CDR2 FQNEAQ (reference sequence). CDR3 sequence: CASTTELGGYGYTF. The CDR3 coding sequence is TGTGCCAGCACCACCGAACTGGGAGGGTATGGCTACACCTTC.

The chain is built from TRBV29-1 and TRBJ2-1, with 7 bases matching TRBD2. The germline gives CDR1 SQVTM, CDR2 ANQGSEA. The CDR3 has 17 amino acids. The trim removed 0 bases at V and 4 bases at J, leaving 12 bases unmatched. CDR3 sequence (DNA): TGCAGCGTTGAAGATCTAGGCGGGAGAGGGGAGTACAATGAGCAGTTCTTC. Residues: CSVEDLGGRGEYNEQFF.